The rows below give T cell receptor beta chains drawn from one sample of a study of T cell responses to AZD1222 COVID-19 vaccine. Clones were read by immunoSEQ multiplex PCR, and TCRdb kept only the in-frame ones, dropping some. The sample has 120,000 or so clones, 80% to 90% seen once; the top ten hold over 9.5%. Source: peripheral blood, taken on day 0 of AZD1222 vaccination. The receptors were sampled from an adult in good health. The CDR3 runs from the conserved cysteine through the conserved F or W. D genes are given only for firm matches.

d_call | j_call | v_call | cdr3_aa
NA | TRBJ1-5 | TRBV2 | CASRLAGLPKPQHF
NA | TRBJ2-7 | TRBV2 | CARGLRGYEQYF
NA | TRBJ1-2 | TRBV4-1 | CASSQEGHNLHGYTF
NA | TRBJ2-3 | TRBV6-2/TRBV6-3 | CASTPGNTDTQYF
NA | TRBJ2-3 | TRBV6-6 | CASNYRVWPDTQYF
TRBD1 | TRBJ1-2 | TRBV4-1 | CASSHPGQGNGYTF
NA | TRBJ2-2 | TRBV9 | CASSVDVSGNTGELFF
NA | TRBJ1-3 | TRBV9 | CASSVSQGGSGNTIYF
TRBD1 | TRBJ2-7 | TRBV28 | CASQGTGGSEQYF
NA | TRBJ1-1 | TRBV29-1 | CSVEEVGANTEAFF
TRBD2 | TRBJ2-1 | TRBV27 | CASKSAGEQFF
NA | TRBJ2-1 | TRBV7-8 | CASSLGAGQVNEQFF
TRBD1 | TRBJ1-2 | TRBV4-2 | CASSQGAWDRGNYGYTF
NA | TRBJ2-1 | TRBV10-3 | CAISEDLSSYNEQFF
TRBD1 | TRBJ1-2 | TRBV30 | CAWSQGGYGYTF
NA | TRBJ2-7 | TRBV6-1 | CASSASAGPGNRYYEQYF
NA | TRBJ1-1 | TRBV6-1 | CASSERTGVNTEAFF
TRBD1 | TRBJ1-4 | TRBV7-9 | CASRRQGPNEKLFF
NA | TRBJ1-3 | TRBV2 | CASSPNGRDTIYF
TRBD1 | TRBJ2-2 | TRBV9 | CASSGPGTGETGELFF
TRBD2 | TRBJ2-2 | TRBV7-3 | CASSLSGRGTGELFF